Listed below are T cell receptor beta chains from one sample, sequenced in a study of identical twins. TCRdb itself ran the 5' RACE reads through MiXCR, one entry per CDR3 protein. The table has just under 550,000 distinct CDR3 sequences, roughly 15% seen once. These sequences were also reported in another study, on yellow fever vaccine responses in identical twins.

The sample was CD4+ T cells sorted from blood. The receptors shown here come from a young woman in good health. CDR3s include the opening cysteine and the closing phenylalanine or tryptophan. Each record gives: D gene, V gene, clone size, J gene, CDR3 DNA, CDR3 protein. The D gene is left open where the match is weak. Clone sizes are given selectively: once, few, many, or a class where the clone is expanded.

TRBD2	TRBV11-2	few	TRBJ2-5	TGTGCCAGCAGCAGACTAGCGGGGAAAGAGACCCAGTACTTC	CASSRLAGKETQYF
NA	TRBV12-3/TRBV12-4	NA	TRBJ1-1	TGTGCCAGCAGACAGGGTGGAGAAAACACTGAAGCTTTCTTT	CASRQGGENTEAFF
TRBD2	TRBV12-3/TRBV12-4	NA	TRBJ2-2	TGTGCCAGCAGGGGCGGGAGTCGGAACACCGGGGAGCTGTTTTTT	CASRGGSRNTGELFF
NA	TRBV29-1	NA	TRBJ2-5	TGCAGCGTCCGAACGGGGCGGACCCAAGAGACCCAGTACTTC	CSVRTGRTQETQYF
NA	TRBV20-1	few	TRBJ2-7	TGCAGTGCTCGACCGAGAGCTCTTCTCGAGCAGTACTTC	CSARPRALLEQYF
NA	TRBV28	few	TRBJ1-2	TGTGCCAGTAGGTTAGGCTATGGCTACACCTTC	CASRLGYGYTF
NA	TRBV6-1	few	TRBJ1-3	TGTGCCAGCAGCGGACTGACGAGCTCTGGAAACACCATATATTTT	CASSGLTSSGNTIYF
TRBD2	TRBV14	NA	TRBJ2-7	TGTGCCAGCAGCCAAACCGGGACTAGCGGGCAGTACTTC	CASSQTGTSGQYF
NA	TRBV10-3	NA	TRBJ2-7	TGTGCCACCGGGGGTAACTACGAGCAGTACTTC	CATGGNYEQYF
NA	TRBV27	few	TRBJ2-7	TGTGCCAGCAGTTTATCAGGGATCCTAACCTACGAGCAGTACTTC	CASSLSGILTYEQYF
NA	TRBV6-5	NA	TRBJ1-1	TGTGCCAGCGGATCCAGGACAGCTGAAGCTTTCTTT	CASGSRTAEAFF
NA	TRBV28	NA	TRBJ1-1	TGTGCCAGCTACTCCCAGCGGGGTGAAGCTTTCTTT	CASYSQRGEAFF
NA	TRBV20-1	many	TRBJ2-7	TGCAGTGCTCGACGGGGCTACGAGCAGTACTTC	CSARRGYEQYF
NA	TRBV7-9	many	TRBJ2-4	TGTGCCAGCAGCTCGACAGTGCCGGTAGCCAAAAACATTCAGTACTTC	CASSSTVPVAKNIQYF
TRBD2	TRBV10-3	NA	TRBJ2-2	TGTGCCATCAGTCTGGCTAGCGGGGTCACCTCGAACACCGGGGAGCTGTTTTTT	CAISLASGVTSNTGELFF
TRBD2	TRBV5-1	few	TRBJ2-3	TGCGCCAGCAGCTCTCTAGCGGGGAACACAGATACGCAGTATTTT	CASSSLAGNTDTQYF
NA	TRBV20-1	few	TRBJ2-5	TGCAGTGCTGTCAGGGAGACCCAGTACTTC	CSAVRETQYF
NA	TRBV6-5	NA	TRBJ2-3	TGTGCCAGCAGTTATCTCTCAGAGCAGTATTTT	CASSYLSEQYF
NA	TRBV20-1	few	TRBJ2-2	TGCAGTGCTAGAGGAATAATTGGGGAGCAGAGTAACACCGGGGAGCTGTTTTTT	CSARGIIGEQSNTGELFF
NA	TRBV13	few	TRBJ2-2	TGTGCCAGCAGCACCCCAGGGAAGGGCACCGGGGAGCTGTTTTTT	CASSTPGKGTGELFF
TRBD2	TRBV7-2	NA	TRBJ2-1	TGTGCCAGCAGCTCCCTAGCGGGGGGGACCAATGAGCAGTTCTTC	CASSSLAGGTNEQFF
NA	TRBV12-2	NA	TRBJ2-5	TGTGCAAGTCGCTTAGAGGGTGGGGGCGAGCCCCAAGATAGGACCCAGTACTTC	CASRLEGGGEPQDRTQYF
NA	TRBV10-3	many	TRBJ1-6	TGTGCCATCAGCAACCGGGACAATAATTCACCCCTCCACTTT	CAISNRDNNSPLHF
NA	TRBV2	NA	TRBJ2-2	TGTGCCAGCAGTGCCCCCCGGCGGGCGAACACCGGGGAGCTGTTTTTT	CASSAPRRANTGELFF
NA	TRBV4-1	NA	TRBJ1-4	TGCGCCAGCAGCCCAGCCGGGACAAAACTGTTTTTT	CASSPAGTKLFF
NA	TRBV6-2/TRBV6-3	NA	TRBJ1-1	TGTGCCAGCAGTCGGGGTCATGAAGCTTTCTTT	CASSRGHEAFF
TRBD1	TRBV25-1	few	TRBJ1-4	TGTGCCAGCAACACGAAGGGGGCGAATGAAAAACTGTTTTTT	CASNTKGANEKLFF
TRBD1	TRBV5-1	few	TRBJ2-6	TGCGCCAGCAGCGCGACAGGGGGAGGCACTGGGGCCAACGTCCTGACTTTC	CASSATGGGTGANVLTF
TRBD2	TRBV20-1	few	TRBJ2-1	TGCAGTGCTAGAGGCGGCGGGGGGGTGAATGAGCAGTTCTTC	CSARGGGGVNEQFF
NA	TRBV10-3	NA	TRBJ2-7	TGTGCCATCAGGGACGGTGGGAATCGGTCGAAGCAGTACTTC	CAIRDGGNRSKQYF